This T cell receptor beta chain was sequenced for a study of OX40 agonist ivuxolimab in advanced cancers. Per germline, CDR1 SGHRS and CDR2 YFSETQ. The CDR3 is made up of 13 amino acids. A word on this clone: The junction shows a germline mismatch at one end, possibly a read error.

TCRdb's table, derived via immunoSEQ multiplex PCR, lists solely in-frame clones and lacks some. The sample consists of tens of thousands of clones, about 90% of them appearing once. The TCR comes from an adult with an advanced solid tumor such as melanoma, head and neck, liver or kidney cancer. V and J are TRBV5-1 and TRBJ1-2; D remains ambiguous. This material consisted of CD4+ or CD8+ T cells sorted from blood, taken in a trial of the OX40 agonist ivuxolimab. CDR3 loop: CTSSYSSNYGYTF. DNA for the CDR3: TGCACCAGCAGTTACAGCTCTAACTATGGCTACACCTTC. Drawing the rest from reference TRBV5-1 and TRBJ1-2, the complete variable domain is KAGVTQTPRYLIKTRGQQVTLSCSPISGHRSVSWYQQTPGQGLQFLFEYFSETQRNKGNFPGRFSGRQFSNSRSEMNVSTLELGDSALYLCTSSYSSNYGYTFGSGTRLTVV.